Shown below are 28 T cell receptor beta chains from a single sample sequenced in a study of shared clonotypes between healthy human individuals. The data were produced by immunoSEQ multiplex PCR, yet TCRdb's version contains in-frame clones alone and is incomplete. The table shows 2,500,000 or so clones, with around 90% occurring only once. Sequenced material: naive CD4+ T cells sorted from blood. The sample's subset: CD45RA+ positively selected. The origin of the receptors is a man between 18 and 35 years old in good health.

J is TRBJ2-5 and V is TRBV7-2; D may be TRBD2 (6 bases). The CDR3 loop spans 15 amino acids. V lost 2 bases and J lost 5, with 15 bases in between. Per germline, CDR1 SGHTA and CDR2 FQGNSA. DNA of the CDR3: TGTGCCAGCAGCTTACGGCCTATTGGAGGGGAGACCCAGTACTTC. It yields the protein CASSLRPIGGETQYF.

The J gene is TRBJ2-2, the V gene TRBV7-8, with 9 bases that match TRBD2. In germline, CDR1 is SGHVS, CDR2 FQNEAQ. The CDR3 extends over 16 amino acids. The V segment lost 3 bases and the J segment 7 bases; nucleotides outside the gene matches: 9. DNA of the CDR3: TGTGCCAGCAGCTTCGGGACTAGCTTCGTTGACGGGGAGCTGTTTTTT. Amino acid sequence: CASSFGTSFVDGELFF.

Worth noting for this clone: The junction departs from germline at one end; a sequencing error may be responsible. The chain is built from TRBV7-7 and TRBJ2-6, with 8 bases aligning to TRBD1. CDR1 and CDR2 (germline): SSHAT, FNYEAQ (reference sequence). CDR3 length: 18 amino acids. CDR3 region: CASSPRWTGISGANVLTF. For the CDR3, the DNA is TGTGCTAGCAGTCCCCGGTGGACAGGGATAAGTGGGGCCAACGTCCTGACTTTC.

The gene calls are TRBV6-5 and TRBJ2-7; TRBD1 is a possible D gene (6 bases). Germline-derived CDR1 and CDR2 are MNHEY and SVGAGI. V was pared by 4 bases and J by 7 bases, with 20 bases between. The CDR3 contains 15 residues. The CDR3 region is CASSSTQGPSVEQYF. In DNA form, the CDR3 reads TGTGCCAGCAGTTCCACCCAGGGGCCCTCAGTGGAGCAGTACTTC.

This chain links TRBV27 with TRBJ1-6; the match to TRBD1 covers 9 bases. Unmatched junction bases numbered 1, after V lost 0 bases and J lost 7 bases. The germline V gene has CDR1 MNHEY and CDR2 SMNVEV (reference sequence). The CDR3 length is 15 residues. Here the CDR3 reads CASSLSDRGNSPLHF. CDR3 sequence (DNA): TGTGCCAGCAGTTTATCTGACAGGGGGAATTCACCCCTCCACTTT.

This clone occurred a few times. The genes are TRBV27 and TRBJ1-4; 7 bases fit TRBD1. The CDR3 is made up of 14 amino acids. Germline lookup yields CDR1 MNHEY and CDR2 SMNVEV (reference sequence). V shed 7 bases and J 6 bases; nucleotides not matched to a gene: 8. CDR3 sequence (DNA): TGTGCCAGCAAAAAGGGACAGCGCCATGAAAAACTGTTTTTT. Its protein product is CASKKGQRHEKLFF.

This chain joins TRBV11-2 and TRBJ2-5, with D perhaps matching TRBD2 (5 bases). Judging by the DNA end, TRBJ2-7 fits better; the J call may be wrong. The germline gives CDR1 SGHAT, CDR2 FQNNGV. The CDR3 has 18 amino acids. The CDR3 bases are TGTGCCAGCAGCTCTTCCCTGGAAGCTAGGGCTACGCGGGCCGAGCAGTACTTC. Translating gives CASSSSLEARATRAEQYF.

The V and J genes are TRBV27 and TRBJ2-2; TRBD2 aligns across 12 bases. Losses at the gene ends were 9 bases for V and 6 bases for J; bases not matched to a gene: 17. Germline lookup yields CDR1 MNHEY and CDR2 SMNVEV (reference sequence). The CDR3 extends over 18 amino acids. The CDR3 loop reads CASASSGGGRFPPGELFF. CDR3 sequence (DNA): TGTGCCAGTGCCTCTAGCGGGGGGGGAAGGTTTCCACCCGGGGAGCTGTTTTTT.

The chain uses TRBV4-3 and TRBJ2-1; TRBD2 agrees at 14 bases. This CDR3 is built from 16 residues. The germline V gene encodes CDR1 LGHNA and CDR2 YSLEER. Trimming cost V 0 bases and J 6 bases; bases outside gene matches: 1. CDR3 bases: TGCGCCAGCAGCCAAGAGACTAGCGGGAGGGCCAATGAGCAGTTCTTC. Translating it yields CASSQETSGRANEQFF.

Notes on this clone: Distinct nucleotide sequences in the sample also encode this CDR3. The V call is TRBV28, the J call TRBJ2-7, with 7 bases identical to TRBD1. The junction had 5 bases not matched to a gene; V was cut back by 6 bases and J by 3 bases. Germline V gene data show CDR1 as MDHEN and CDR2 as SYDVKM. The CDR3 contains 13 residues. This chain's CDR3 is CASSSGTVYEQYF. The CDR3, as DNA: TGTGCCAGCAGCTCAGGGACAGTCTACGAGCAGTACTTC. The full variable domain, completed using reference TRBV28 and TRBJ2-7, is DVKVTQSSRYLVKRTGEKVFLECVQDMDHENMFWYRQDPGLGLRLIYFSYDVKMKEKGDIPEGYSVSREKKERFSLILESASTNQTSMYLCASSSGTVYEQYFGPGTRLTVT.

Concerning this clone: Additional DNA sequences in this sample encode the identical CDR3. The rearrangement links TRBV5-6 to TRBJ2-7; TRBD1 is a possible D gene (5 bases). The CDR3 contains 13 residues. The V end was cut by 2 bases, the J end by 2 bases, with 8 bases between. Germline V gene data show CDR1 as SGHDT and CDR2 as YYEEEE. CDR3 DNA: TGTGCCAGCAGCTTAAGGGGAACCTACGAGCAGTACTTC. This codes for CASSLRGTYEQYF.

Regarding this clone: The sample holds other DNA sequences that translate to the same CDR3. The genes are TRBV4-1 and TRBJ2-7; D not resolved. CDR3 length: 14 amino acids. The V and J ends lost 0 bases and 2 bases respectively, with 8 bases between them. Per the germline V gene, CDR1 is MGHRA and CDR2 is YSYEKL. In DNA form, the CDR3 reads TGCGCCAGCAGCCAAGAGGGCCCGCCCTACGAGCAGTACTTC. Translating gives CASSQEGPPYEQYF.

This clone was seen once. The gene calls are TRBV30 and TRBJ1-3; maybe TRBD1 (5 bases). CDR3 length: 15 residues. Germline V lookup: CDR1 GTSNPN, CDR2 SVGIG (reference sequence). Trimming cost V 3 bases and J 0 bases, with 12 bases left between them. This CDR3 is CAWSASDNSGNTIYF. In DNA form, the CDR3 reads TGTGCCTGGAGCGCATCGGACAACTCTGGAAACACCATATATTTT. The full variable domain, in which reference TRBV30 and TRBJ1-3 provide the parts outside the CDR3, is SQTIHQWPATLVQPVGSPLSLECTVEGTSNPNLYWYRQAAGRGLQLLFYSVGIGQISSEVPQNLSASRPQDRQFILSSKKLLLSDSGFYLCAWSASDNSGNTIYFGEGSWLTVV.

The J gene is TRBJ2-5, the V gene TRBV5-5; 7 nucleotides line up with TRBD1. The CDR3 is 16 residues long. V dropped 8 bases and J dropped 1; count of bases not matched to a gene: 14. The germline V gene encodes CDR1 SGHKS and CDR2 YYEKEE (reference sequence). The DNA of the CDR3 is TGTGCCAGTGGGCAAACCGGGACAGCAATCCAAGAGACCCAGTACTTC. It is translated as CASGQTGTAIQETQYF.

The chain combines TRBV6-5 with TRBJ1-2; D perhaps matches TRBD1 (5 bases). V was trimmed by 6 bases and J by 3 bases, leaving 14 bases between them. CDR3 size: 14 residues. Germline V lookup: CDR1 MNHEY, CDR2 SVGAGI. The CDR3 reads CASRASGSHYGYTF. DNA for the CDR3: TGTGCCAGCAGGGCGTCAGGGTCGCACTATGGCTACACCTTC.

The chain links TRBV21-1 to TRBJ1-5. TRBV21-1 is noted as a pseudogene. The CDR3 runs 18 residues. CDR3 amino acids: CASSKRTWGGMGNQPQHF. Written as DNA, the CDR3 is TGTGCCAGCAGCAAACGAACCTGGGGGGGAATGGGCAATCAGCCCCAGCATTTT.

This sequence joins TRBV21-1 and TRBJ2-2; the table's D call of TRBD2 was not tested on the DNA. TRBV21-1 is labeled a pseudogene. The CDR3 is made up of 15 amino acids. CDR3: CASPVRKERTGELFF. DNA for the CDR3: TGTGCCAGCCCGGTCCGTAAGGAGCGGACCGGGGAGCTGTTTTTT.

The V call is TRBV12-5, the J call TRBJ1-6; D remains unclear. Trimming pared 2 bases from V and 8 bases from J, leaving 7 bases between. From germline, CDR1 is LGHNT and CDR2 FRNRAP. CDR3 size: 13 residues. CDR3 amino acids: CASGLMADSPLHF. For the CDR3, the DNA is TGTGCTAGTGGTTTGATGGCCGATTCACCCCTCCACTTT.

The V call is TRBV7-9, the J call TRBJ1-5, with D possibly being TRBD1 (6 bases). V dropped 3 bases and J dropped 2 bases, with 14 bases sitting between them. In germline, CDR1 is SEHNR, CDR2 FQNEAQ (reference sequence). This CDR3 comprises 16 residues. In DNA, the CDR3 is TGTGCCAGCAGCTTGGGCCCGGGGGGCGGCAATCAGCCCCAGCATTTT. Protein product: CASSLGPGGGNQPQHF.

The chain couples TRBV10-1 to TRBJ2-3, with 9 nucleotides matching TRBD1. This CDR3 comprises 13 residues. V trimming: 7 bases; J trimming: 4 bases; junction bases outside the gene matches: 3. CDR1 is WNHNN, CDR2 SYGVQD, per germline (reference sequence). In nucleotides, the CDR3 is TGCGCCAGCACCGACAGGGGGTCAGATACGCAGTATTTT. Amino acid sequence: CASTDRGSDTQYF.

The chain joins TRBV6-5 to TRBJ2-3; tentative D call: TRBD2 (5 bases). Deletions cut 5 bases from V and 2 bases from J, with 14 bases between. Germline V CDR1 and CDR2: MNHEY, SVGAGI. The CDR3 is 15 amino acids. This CDR3 reads CASSRGLGLTDTQYF. CDR3 DNA sequence: TGTGCCAGCAGTCGAGGCCTAGGACTCACAGATACGCAGTATTTT.

In the case of this clone: The sample carries other DNA sequences with the same CDR3. The DNA for the CDR3 is TGTGCCAGCAGCCTGACAGGGGGATACAATGAGCAGTTCTTC. Translating gives CASSLTGGYNEQFF. This sequence joins TRBV7-9 and TRBJ2-1; 9 nucleotides match TRBD1. Germline V lookup: CDR1 SEHNR, CDR2 FQNEAQ (reference sequence). J gave up 4 bases and V 5 bases, and 3 bases lay outside the gene matches. This CDR3 comprises 14 residues. Filled out from reference TRBV7-9 and TRBJ2-1, the complete variable domain reads DTGVSQNPRHKITKRGQNVTFRCDPISEHNRLYWYRQTLGQGPEFLTYFQNEAQLEKSRLLSDRFSAERPKGSFSTLEIQRTEQGDSAMYLCASSLTGGYNEQFFGPGTRLTVL.

As concerns this clone: The DNA is left out, because the CDR3 cannot be placed on it with certainty; the CDR3 is given as TCRdb lists it. The chain combines TRBV2 with TRBJ1-1; the table gives TRBD1 as D, unverified against the DNA. Germline CDR1 reads SNHLY; CDR2 reads FYNNEI. The CDR3 is 14 amino acids in total, end residues counted. CDR3: CASILDRYPTEAFF.

V is TRBV18 and J is TRBJ1-1, with TRBD1 matching 12 bases. CDR1 is KGHSH and CDR2 is LQKENI in the germline V gene. The trim removed 8 bases at V and 0 bases at J, leaving 7 bases unmatched. The CDR3 length is 16 residues. The CDR3 DNA sequence: TGTGCCAGCACCCGGGGGACAGGGGGCTTGAACACTGAAGCTTTCTTT. Translating it yields CASTRGTGGLNTEAFF. The full variable domain, with the rest looked up from reference TRBV18 and TRBJ1-1, is NAGVMQNPRHLVRRRGQEARLRCSPMKGHSHVYWYRQLPEEGLKFMVYLQKENIIDESGMPKERFSAEFPKEGPSILRIQQVVRGDSAAYFCASTRGTGGLNTEAFFGQGTRLTVV.

V usage is TRBV28 and J usage is TRBJ2-1, with D possibly matching TRBD1 (5 bases). Germline V gives CDR1 MDHEN, CDR2 SYDVKM. The CDR3 contains 13 residues. Trimming left V 6 bases short and J 5 bases short, with 11 bases between. CDR3 coding DNA: TGTGCCAGCAGAGGAAGACAGAACAATGAGCAGTTCTTC. This gives the protein CASRGRQNNEQFF.

This chain joins TRBV18 and TRBJ2-1; 8 bases match TRBD1. The CDR3 has 12 amino acids. Per germline, CDR1 KGHSH and CDR2 LQKENI. J gave up 6 bases and V 6 bases, and 1 base lay outside the gene matches. The CDR3: CASSTGVNEQFF. The CDR3 coding sequence is TGTGCCAGCTCGACAGGGGTCAATGAGCAGTTCTTC.

The chain uses TRBV30 and TRBJ2-2; 7 bases are shared with TRBD2. The V and J ends lost 6 bases and 0 bases, in that order; junction bases with no gene match: 7. This CDR3 is 15 amino acids long. CDR1 is GTSNPN, CDR2 SVGIG, per germline (reference sequence). CDR3 sequence (DNA): TGTGCCTGCGAGCGGGCGGGGGCGAACACCGGGGAGCTGTTTTTT. As protein: CACERAGANTGELFF.

The chain joins TRBV7-2 to TRBJ2-3; TRBD1 matches at 8 bases. The CDR3 sequence is 15 residues long. The germline gives CDR1 SGHTA, CDR2 FQGNSA. V was pared by 6 bases and J by 6 bases, with 11 bases of the junction left unmatched. In nucleotides, the CDR3 is TGTGCCAGCAGACAGGGGGGAGCCCCCCCGGATACGCAGTATTTT. Its translation: CASRQGGAPPDTQYF.